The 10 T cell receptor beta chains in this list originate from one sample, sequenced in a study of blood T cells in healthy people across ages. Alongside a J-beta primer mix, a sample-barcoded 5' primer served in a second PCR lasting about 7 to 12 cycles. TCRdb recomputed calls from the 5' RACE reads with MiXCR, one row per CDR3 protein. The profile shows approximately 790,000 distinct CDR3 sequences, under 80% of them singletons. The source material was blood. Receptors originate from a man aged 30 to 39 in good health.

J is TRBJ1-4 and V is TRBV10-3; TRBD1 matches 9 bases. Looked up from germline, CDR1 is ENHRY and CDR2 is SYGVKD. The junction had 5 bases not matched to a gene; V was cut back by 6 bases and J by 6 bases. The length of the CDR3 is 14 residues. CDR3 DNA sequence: TGTGCCATCAGAACCGGACAGGGGTATGAAAAACTGTTTTTT. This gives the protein CAIRTGQGYEKLFF.

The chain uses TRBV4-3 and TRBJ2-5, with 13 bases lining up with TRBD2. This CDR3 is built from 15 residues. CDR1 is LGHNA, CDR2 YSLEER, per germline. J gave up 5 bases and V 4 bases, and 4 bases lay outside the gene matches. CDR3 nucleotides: TGCGCCAGCAGCCGGACTAGCGGGGGAGGGGAGACCCAGTACTTC. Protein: CASSRTSGGGETQYF.

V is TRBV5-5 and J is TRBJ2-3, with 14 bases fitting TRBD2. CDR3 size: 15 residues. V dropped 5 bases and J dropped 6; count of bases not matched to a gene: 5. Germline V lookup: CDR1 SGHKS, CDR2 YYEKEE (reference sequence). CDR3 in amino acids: CASRRLAGGRDTQYF. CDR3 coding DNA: TGTGCCAGCAGGAGACTAGCGGGGGGGCGTGATACGCAGTATTTT.

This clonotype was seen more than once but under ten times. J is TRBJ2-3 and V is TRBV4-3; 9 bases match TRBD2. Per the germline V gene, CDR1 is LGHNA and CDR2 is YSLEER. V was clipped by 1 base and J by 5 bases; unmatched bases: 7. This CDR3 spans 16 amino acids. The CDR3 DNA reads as TGCGCCAGCAGCCAAGGGCAGCGGGGGGCAAAAGATACGCAGTATTTT. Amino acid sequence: CASSQGQRGAKDTQYF.

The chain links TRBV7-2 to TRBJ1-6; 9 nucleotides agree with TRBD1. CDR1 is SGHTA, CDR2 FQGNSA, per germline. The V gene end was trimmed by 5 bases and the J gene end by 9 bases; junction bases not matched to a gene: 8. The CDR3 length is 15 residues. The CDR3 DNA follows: TGTGCCAGCAGCCTCAACAGGGGGCAAGGTTCACCCCTCCACTTT. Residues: CASSLNRGQGSPLHF. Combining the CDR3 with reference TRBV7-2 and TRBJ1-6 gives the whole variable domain GAGVSQSPSNKVTEKGKDVELRCDPISGHTALYWYRQSLGQGLEFLIYFQGNSAPDKSGLPSDRFSAERTGGSVSTLTIQRTQQEDSAVYLCASSLNRGQGSPLHFGNGTRLTVT.

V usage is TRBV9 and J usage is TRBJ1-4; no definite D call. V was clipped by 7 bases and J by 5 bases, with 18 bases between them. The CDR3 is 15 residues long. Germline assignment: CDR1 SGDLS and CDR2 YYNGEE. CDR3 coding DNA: TGTGCCAGCTCTCTAACTTCCCTGGTGAATGAAAAACTGTTTTTT. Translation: CASSLTSLVNEKLFF.

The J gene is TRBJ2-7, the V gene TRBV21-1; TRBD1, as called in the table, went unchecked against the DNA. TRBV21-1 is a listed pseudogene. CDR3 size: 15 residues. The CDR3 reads CASSKHGTYLYEQYF. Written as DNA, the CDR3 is TGTGCCAGCAGCAAACACGGGACCTACCTATACGAGCAGTACTTC.

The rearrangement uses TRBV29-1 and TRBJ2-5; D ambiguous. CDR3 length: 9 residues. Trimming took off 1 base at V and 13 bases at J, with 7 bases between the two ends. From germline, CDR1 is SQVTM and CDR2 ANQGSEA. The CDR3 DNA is TGCAGCGTTGAAGCTGGGCCGTACTTC. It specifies CSVEAGPYF.

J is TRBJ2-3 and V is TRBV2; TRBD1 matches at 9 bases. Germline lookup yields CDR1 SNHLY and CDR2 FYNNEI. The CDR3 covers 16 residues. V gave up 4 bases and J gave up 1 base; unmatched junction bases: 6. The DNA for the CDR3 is TGTGCCAGCAGTGCCTTGTGGACAGGGGGCACAGATACGCAGTATTTT. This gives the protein CASSALWTGGTDTQYF.

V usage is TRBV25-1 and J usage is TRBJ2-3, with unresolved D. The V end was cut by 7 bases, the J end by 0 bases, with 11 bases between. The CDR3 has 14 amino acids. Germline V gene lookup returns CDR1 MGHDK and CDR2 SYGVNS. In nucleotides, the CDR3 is TGTGCCAGCAACGGACGGATTAGCACAGATACGCAGTATTTT. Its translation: CASNGRISTDTQYF. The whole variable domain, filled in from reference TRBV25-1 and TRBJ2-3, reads EADIYQTPRYLVIGTGKKITLECSQTMGHDKMYWYQQDPGMELHLIHYSYGVNSTEKGDLSSESTVSRIRTEHFPLTLESARPSHTSQYLCASNGRISTDTQYFGPGTRLTVL.